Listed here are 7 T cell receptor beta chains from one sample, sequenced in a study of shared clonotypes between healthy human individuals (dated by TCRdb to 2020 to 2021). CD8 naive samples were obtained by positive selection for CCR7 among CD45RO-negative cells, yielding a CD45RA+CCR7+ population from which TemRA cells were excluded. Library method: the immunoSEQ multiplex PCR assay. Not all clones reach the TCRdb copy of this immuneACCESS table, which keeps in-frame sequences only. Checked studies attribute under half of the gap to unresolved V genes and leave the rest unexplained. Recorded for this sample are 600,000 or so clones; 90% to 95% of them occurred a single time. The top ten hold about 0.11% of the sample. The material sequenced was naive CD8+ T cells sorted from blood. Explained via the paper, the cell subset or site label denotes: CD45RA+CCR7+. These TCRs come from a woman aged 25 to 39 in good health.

The CDR3: CASSFSGETQYF. The CDR3 nucleotides are TGTGCCAGCAGCTTTTCTGGGGAGACCCAGTACTTC. The chain is built from TRBV7-8 and TRBJ2-5; D is unresolved. This CDR3 comprises 12 residues. Trimming took 3 bases from V and 5 from J, leaving 7 bases between them. CDR1 and CDR2 (germline): SGHVS, FQNEAQ.

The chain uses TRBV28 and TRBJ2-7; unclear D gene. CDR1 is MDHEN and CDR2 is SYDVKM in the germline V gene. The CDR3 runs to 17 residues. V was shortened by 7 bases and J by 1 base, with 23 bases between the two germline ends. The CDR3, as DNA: TGTGCCAGCATTCCTCGGATCCGACACTCACTTTCCTACGAGCAGTACTTC. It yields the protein CASIPRIRHSLSYEQYF.

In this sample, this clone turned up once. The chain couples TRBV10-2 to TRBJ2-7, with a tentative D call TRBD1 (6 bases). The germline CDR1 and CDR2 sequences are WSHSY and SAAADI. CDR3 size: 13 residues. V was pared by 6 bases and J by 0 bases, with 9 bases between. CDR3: CASSSDSSYEQYF. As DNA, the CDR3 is TGCGCCAGCAGCTCGGACAGCTCCTACGAGCAGTACTTC.

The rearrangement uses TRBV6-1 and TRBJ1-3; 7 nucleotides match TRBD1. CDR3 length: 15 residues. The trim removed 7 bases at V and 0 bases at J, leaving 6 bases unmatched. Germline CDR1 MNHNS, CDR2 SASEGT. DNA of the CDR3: TGTGCCAGCAAAAGGGACAGCTACTCTGGAAACACCATATATTTT. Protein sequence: CASKRDSYSGNTIYF.

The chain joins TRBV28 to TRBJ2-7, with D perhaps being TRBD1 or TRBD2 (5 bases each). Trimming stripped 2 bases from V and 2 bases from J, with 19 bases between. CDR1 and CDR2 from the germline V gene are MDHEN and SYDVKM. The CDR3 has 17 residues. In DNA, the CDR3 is TGTGCCAGCAGTTTACCCAGGGACCGACGTACTACCTACGAGCAGTACTTC. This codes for CASSLPRDRRTTYEQYF. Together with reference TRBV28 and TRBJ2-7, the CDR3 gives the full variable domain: DVKVTQSSRYLVKRTGEKVFLECVQDMDHENMFWYRQDPGLGLRLIYFSYDVKMKEKGDIPEGYSVSREKKERFSLILESASTNQTSMYLCASSLPRDRRTTYEQYFGPGTRLTVT.

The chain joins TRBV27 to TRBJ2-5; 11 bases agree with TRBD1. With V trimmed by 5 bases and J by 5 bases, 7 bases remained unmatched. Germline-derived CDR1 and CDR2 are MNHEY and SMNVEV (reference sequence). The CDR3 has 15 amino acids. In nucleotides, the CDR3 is TGTGCCAGCAGTCAAGGGACAGGGGGTGTGGAGACCCAGTACTTC. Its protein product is CASSQGTGGVETQYF.

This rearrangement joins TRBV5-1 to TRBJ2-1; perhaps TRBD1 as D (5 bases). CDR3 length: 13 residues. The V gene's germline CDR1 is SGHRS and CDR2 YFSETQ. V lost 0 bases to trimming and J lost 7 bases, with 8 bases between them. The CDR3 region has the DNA TGCGCCAGCAGCTTGGTAGGGGTGAATGAGCAGTTCTTC. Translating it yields CASSLVGVNEQFF.